Described below is a single TCR beta chain sequence and its context. The sample belongs to a study of PD-L1 blockade in urothelial cancer. Study details: Analyses were performed on blood at 3 weeks after treatment start (the second dose) and at 6 weeks. Researchers found blood samples held a median of approximately 150,000 T cells.

The time point denotes: pretreatment peripheral blood. The study collected 1 to 8 samples per patient, pretreatment and on-treatment. Only in-frame clones appear in the TCRdb table, and some are missing; sequencing was by immunoSEQ multiplex PCR. The table lists 70,000 to 95,000 clones, roughly 90% of them singletons, with roughly 0.99% in the top ten. The clonotype comes from a woman of 80 years or more with urothelial cancer. The sample in question was PBMCs, obtained around atezolizumab (anti-PD-L1) treatment.

The CDR3 DNA sequence: TGTGCCAGCTCCCGACAGGCATATGGCTACACCTTC. Translating gives CASSRQAYGYTF. The V and J genes are TRBV2 and TRBJ1-2; D might be TRBD1 (6 bases). V lost 8 bases and J 5 bases, leaving 12 bases between the germline ends. Germline values: CDR1 SNHLY, CDR2 FYNNEI. The CDR3 length is 12 residues.